This is a list of T cell receptor beta chains from one sample in a study of T cells of healthy individuals. TCRdb recomputed calls from the 5' RACE reads with MiXCR, one row per CDR3 protein. The sample yields about 53,000 distinct CDR3 sequences, over 12% seen once. All receptors derive from a human donor in good health. CDR3s include the opening cysteine and the closing phenylalanine or tryptophan. Each record gives: CDR3 length, clone size, J gene, V gene, D gene, CDR3 DNA, CDR3 protein. D genes are given only for firm matches. Not every row has a clone size; where given, it reads once, few, many or a size class.

len: 12
abundance: -
j_gene: TRBJ2-3
v_gene: TRBV29-1
d_gene: -
CDR3nt: TGCAGCGTTGAACAGGAAACAGATACGCAGTATTTT
CDR3aa: CSVEQETDTQYF

len: 16
abundance: many
j_gene: TRBJ1-3
v_gene: TRBV3-1
d_gene: TRBD1
CDR3nt: TGTGCCAGCACCCCGGGGACAGGATGGTCTGGAAACACCATATATTTT
CDR3aa: CASTPGTGWSGNTIYF

len: 13
abundance: few
j_gene: TRBJ2-5
v_gene: TRBV4-3
d_gene: -
CDR3nt: TGCGCCAGCAGCCAAGAATCAGGAGAGACCCAGTACTTC
CDR3aa: CASSQESGETQYF

len: 13
abundance: many
j_gene: TRBJ2-1
v_gene: TRBV20-1
d_gene: -
CDR3nt: TGCAGTGCCCCAGGGCTAGCCTACAATGAGCAGTTCTTC
CDR3aa: CSAPGLAYNEQFF

len: 14
abundance: few
j_gene: TRBJ2-7
v_gene: TRBV7-2
d_gene: TRBD2
CDR3nt: TGTGCCAGCAGCTGGGGCGGGAGCAACAACGAGCAGTACTTC
CDR3aa: CASSWGGSNNEQYF

len: 15
abundance: many
j_gene: TRBJ1-6
v_gene: TRBV7-2
d_gene: TRBD1
CDR3nt: TGTGCCAGCAGCGCAAGGGACAGCTATAATTCACCCCTCCACTTT
CDR3aa: CASSARDSYNSPLHF

len: 15
abundance: many
j_gene: TRBJ2-5
v_gene: TRBV28
d_gene: TRBD1
CDR3nt: TGTGCCAGCGGACAGGGTTTATTCATCAAAGAGACCCAGTACTTC
CDR3aa: CASGQGLFIKETQYF

len: 15
abundance: -
j_gene: TRBJ2-5
v_gene: TRBV27
d_gene: -
CDR3nt: TGTGCCAGCAGTTTCGTTGGGGAGTCCCAAGAGACCCAGTACTTC
CDR3aa: CASSFVGESQETQYF

len: 19
abundance: -
j_gene: TRBJ1-1
v_gene: TRBV15
d_gene: -
CDR3nt: TGTGCCACCAGCAGAGATACTCCCATTGGGTTAGGCCCGGGGACTGAAGCTTTCTTT
CDR3aa: CATSRDTPIGLGPGTEAFF

len: 18
abundance: many
j_gene: TRBJ2-7
v_gene: TRBV20-1
d_gene: -
CDR3nt: TGCAGTGCTAGCATATCCAGGAATCGCGGCCGGTGGGACTACGAGCAGTACTTC
CDR3aa: CSASISRNRGRWDYEQYF

len: 16
abundance: few
j_gene: TRBJ2-6
v_gene: TRBV24-1
d_gene: -
CDR3nt: TGTGCCACCAGTGGGCCTACAGACTCTGGGGCCAACGTCCTGACTTTC
CDR3aa: CATSGPTDSGANVLTF

len: 17
abundance: many
j_gene: TRBJ1-1
v_gene: TRBV7-2
d_gene: TRBD1
CDR3nt: TGTGCCAGCAGCTCAATGACAGGGGTCCCGTGGGACACTGAAGCTTTCTTT
CDR3aa: CASSSMTGVPWDTEAFF

len: 18
abundance: -
j_gene: TRBJ1-2
v_gene: TRBV25-1
d_gene: -
CDR3nt: TGTGCCAGCAGTGAACAACGGTGGCGCTACAGGGCAGTCTATGGCTACACCTTC
CDR3aa: CASSEQRWRYRAVYGYTF

len: 14
abundance: -
j_gene: TRBJ1-2
v_gene: TRBV2
d_gene: -
CDR3nt: TGTGCCAGCTGTCCGTGGCGGGGAGACTATGGCTACACCTTC
CDR3aa: CASCPWRGDYGYTF

len: 15
abundance: many
j_gene: TRBJ1-4
v_gene: TRBV4-2
d_gene: TRBD1
CDR3nt: TGTGCCAGCAGCCAAGCCGGGACAGAGAATGAAAAACTGTTTTTT
CDR3aa: CASSQAGTENEKLFF

len: 15
abundance: -
j_gene: TRBJ2-7
v_gene: TRBV5-6
d_gene: -
CDR3nt: TGTGCCAGCAGCTATTTGGACGGGCCCTCCTACGAGCAGTACTTC
CDR3aa: CASSYLDGPSYEQYF

len: 13
abundance: many
j_gene: TRBJ2-3
v_gene: TRBV28
d_gene: -
CDR3nt: TGTGCCAGCAGTTTATTACCCACAGATACGCAGTATTTT
CDR3aa: CASSLLPTDTQYF

len: 15
abundance: many
j_gene: TRBJ1-2
v_gene: TRBV12-3/TRBV12-4
d_gene: -
CDR3nt: TGTGCCAGCAGTTATGGTCCAGCGAACGGCGATGGCTACACCTTC
CDR3aa: CASSYGPANGDGYTF

len: 16
abundance: few
j_gene: TRBJ2-5
v_gene: TRBV6-2/TRBV6-3
d_gene: TRBD2
CDR3nt: TGTGCCAGCAGTTACTCGGGACTAGCGGGAGAGGAGACCCAGTACTTC
CDR3aa: CASSYSGLAGEETQYF

len: 14
abundance: many
j_gene: TRBJ1-1
v_gene: TRBV6-1
d_gene: -
CDR3nt: TGTGCCAGCAGTGAGCATGACTCTCGGACTGAAGCTTTCTTT
CDR3aa: CASSEHDSRTEAFF

len: 15
abundance: -
j_gene: TRBJ2-1
v_gene: TRBV30
d_gene: -
CDR3nt: TGTGCCTGGAGTGTAGGGGGGGGGACCTACAATGAGCAGTTCTTC
CDR3aa: CAWSVGGGTYNEQFF

len: 14
abundance: many
j_gene: TRBJ1-4
v_gene: TRBV27
d_gene: -
CDR3nt: TGTGCCAGCAGTTCACAACAGGGCGTGGAAAAACTGTTTTTT
CDR3aa: CASSSQQGVEKLFF